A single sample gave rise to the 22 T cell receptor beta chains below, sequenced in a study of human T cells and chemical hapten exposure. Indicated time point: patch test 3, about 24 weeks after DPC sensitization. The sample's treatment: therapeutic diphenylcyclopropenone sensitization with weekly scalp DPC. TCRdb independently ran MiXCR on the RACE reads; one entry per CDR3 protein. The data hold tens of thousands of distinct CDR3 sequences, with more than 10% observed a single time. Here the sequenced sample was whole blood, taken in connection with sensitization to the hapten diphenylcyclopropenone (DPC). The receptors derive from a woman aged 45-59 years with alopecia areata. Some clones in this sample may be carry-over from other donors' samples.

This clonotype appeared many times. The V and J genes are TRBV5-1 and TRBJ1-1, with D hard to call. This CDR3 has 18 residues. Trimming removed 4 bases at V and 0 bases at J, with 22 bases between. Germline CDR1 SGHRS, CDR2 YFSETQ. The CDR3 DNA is TGCGCCAGCAGCGTCGGCCTAAATCCGGACCCATTGAACACTGAAGCTTTCTTT. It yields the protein CASSVGLNPDPLNTEAFF. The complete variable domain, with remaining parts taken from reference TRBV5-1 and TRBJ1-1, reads KAGVTQTPRYLIKTRGQQVTLSCSPISGHRSVSWYQQTPGQGLQFLFEYFSETQRNKGNFPGRFSGRQFSNSRSEMNVSTLELGDSALYLCASSVGLNPDPLNTEAFFGQGTRLTVV.

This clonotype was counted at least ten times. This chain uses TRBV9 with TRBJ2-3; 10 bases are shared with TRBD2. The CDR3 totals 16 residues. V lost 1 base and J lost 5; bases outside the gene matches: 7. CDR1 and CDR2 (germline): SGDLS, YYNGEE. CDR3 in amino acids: CASSVLAGGRGDTQYF. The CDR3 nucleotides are TGTGCCAGCAGCGTATTAGCGGGAGGCCGGGGAGATACGCAGTATTTT.

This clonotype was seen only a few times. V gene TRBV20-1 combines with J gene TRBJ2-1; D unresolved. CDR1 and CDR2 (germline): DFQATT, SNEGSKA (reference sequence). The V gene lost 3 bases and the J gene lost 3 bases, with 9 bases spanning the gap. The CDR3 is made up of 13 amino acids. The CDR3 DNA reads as TGCAGTGCTAGGTCTTTGGACTACAATGAGCAGTTCTTC. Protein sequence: CSARSLDYNEQFF.

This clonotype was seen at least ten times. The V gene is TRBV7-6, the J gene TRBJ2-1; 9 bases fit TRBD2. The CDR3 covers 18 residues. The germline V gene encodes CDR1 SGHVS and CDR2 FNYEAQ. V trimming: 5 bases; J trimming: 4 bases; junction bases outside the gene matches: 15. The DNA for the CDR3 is TGTGCCAGCAGCCCAAGAGGTCGAGCTAGCGGGAAATACAATGAGCAGTTCTTC. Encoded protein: CASSPRGRASGKYNEQFF. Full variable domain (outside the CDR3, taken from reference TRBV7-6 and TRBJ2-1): GAGVSQSPRYKVTKRGQDVALRCDPISGHVSLYWYRQALGQGPEFLTYFNYEAQQDKSGLPNDRFSAERPEGSISTLTIQRTEQRDSAMYRCASSPRGRASGKYNEQFFGPGTRLTVL.

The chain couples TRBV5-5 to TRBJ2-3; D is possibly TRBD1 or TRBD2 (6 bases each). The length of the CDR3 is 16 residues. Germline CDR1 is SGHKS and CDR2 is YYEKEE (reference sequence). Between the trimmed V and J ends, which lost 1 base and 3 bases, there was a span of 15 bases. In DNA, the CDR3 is TGTGCCAGCAGCTTGTTGACGGGGGCGGTGACAGATACGCAGTATTTT. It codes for CASSLLTGAVTDTQYF.

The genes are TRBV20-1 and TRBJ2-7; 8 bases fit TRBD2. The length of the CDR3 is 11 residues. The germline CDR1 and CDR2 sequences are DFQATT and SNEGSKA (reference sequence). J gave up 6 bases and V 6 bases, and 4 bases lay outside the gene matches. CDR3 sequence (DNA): TGCAGTGCCCAGCGGGAGAGCGAGCAGTACTTC. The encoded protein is CSAQRESEQYF.

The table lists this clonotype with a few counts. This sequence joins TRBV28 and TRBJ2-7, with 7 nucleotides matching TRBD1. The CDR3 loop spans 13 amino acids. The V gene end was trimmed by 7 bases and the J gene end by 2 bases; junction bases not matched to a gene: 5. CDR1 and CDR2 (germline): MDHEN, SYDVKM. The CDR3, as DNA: TGTGCCAGCATCCGGGACAGACCCTACGAGCAGTACTTC. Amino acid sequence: CASIRDRPYEQYF.

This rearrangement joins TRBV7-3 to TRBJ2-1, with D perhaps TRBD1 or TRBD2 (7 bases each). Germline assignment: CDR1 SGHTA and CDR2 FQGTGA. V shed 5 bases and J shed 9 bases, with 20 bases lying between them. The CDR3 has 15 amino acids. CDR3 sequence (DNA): TGTGCCAGCAGCCAGCAGCGGGGTCGACAGGGTGAGCAGTTCTTC. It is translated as CASSQQRGRQGEQFF.

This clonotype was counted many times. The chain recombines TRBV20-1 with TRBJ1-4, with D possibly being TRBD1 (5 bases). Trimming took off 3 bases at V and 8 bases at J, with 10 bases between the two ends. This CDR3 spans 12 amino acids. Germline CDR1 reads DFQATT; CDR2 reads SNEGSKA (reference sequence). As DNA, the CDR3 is TGCAGTGCTAGGGCAGGGCTCGAAAAACTGTTTTTT. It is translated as CSARAGLEKLFF.

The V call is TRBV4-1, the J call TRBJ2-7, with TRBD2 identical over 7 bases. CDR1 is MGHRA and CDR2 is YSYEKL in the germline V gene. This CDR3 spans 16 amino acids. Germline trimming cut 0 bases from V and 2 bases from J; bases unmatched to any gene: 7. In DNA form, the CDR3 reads TGCGCCAGCAGCCAAGACGCCCAGCGGGGCACCTACGAGCAGTACTTC. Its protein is CASSQDAQRGTYEQYF.

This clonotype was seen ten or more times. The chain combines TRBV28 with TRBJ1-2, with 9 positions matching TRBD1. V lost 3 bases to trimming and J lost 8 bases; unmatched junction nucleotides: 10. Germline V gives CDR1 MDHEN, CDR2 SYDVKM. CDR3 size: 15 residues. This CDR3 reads CASSFLQGARDGYTF. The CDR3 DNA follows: TGTGCCAGCAGTTTTCTACAGGGGGCCAGAGACGGCTACACCTTC.

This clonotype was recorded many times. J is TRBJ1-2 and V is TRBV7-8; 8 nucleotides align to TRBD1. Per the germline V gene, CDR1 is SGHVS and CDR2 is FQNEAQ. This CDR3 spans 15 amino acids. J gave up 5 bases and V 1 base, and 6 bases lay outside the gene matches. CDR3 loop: CASSLGGTGGYGYTF. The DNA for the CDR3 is TGTGCCAGCAGCTTAGGGGGGACAGGCGGATATGGCTACACCTTC. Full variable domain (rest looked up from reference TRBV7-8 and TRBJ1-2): GAGVSQSPRYKVAKRGQDVALRCDPISGHVSLFWYQQALGQGPEFLTYFQNEAQLDKSGLPSDRFFAERPEGSVSTLKIQRTQQEDSAVYLCASSLGGTGGYGYTFGSGTRLTVV.

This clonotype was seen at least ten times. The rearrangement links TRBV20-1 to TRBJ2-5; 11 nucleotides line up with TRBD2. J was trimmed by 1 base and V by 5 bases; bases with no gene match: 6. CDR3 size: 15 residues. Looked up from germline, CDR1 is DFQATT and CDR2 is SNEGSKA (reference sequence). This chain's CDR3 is CSAGRSGRGQETQYF. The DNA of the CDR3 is TGCAGTGCTGGCCGTAGCGGGAGGGGCCAAGAGACCCAGTACTTC.

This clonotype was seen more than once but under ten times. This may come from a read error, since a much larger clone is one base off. In DNA form, the CDR3 reads TGTGCCAGCAGCATTAGGGGACTCCAGACATACGATCAGTACTTC. It yields the protein CASSIRGLQTYDQYF. This chain connects TRBV7-9 to TRBJ2-7; maybe TRBD2 (6 bases). Germline loops: CDR1 SEHNR, CDR2 FQNEAQ (reference sequence). CDR3 length: 15 amino acids.

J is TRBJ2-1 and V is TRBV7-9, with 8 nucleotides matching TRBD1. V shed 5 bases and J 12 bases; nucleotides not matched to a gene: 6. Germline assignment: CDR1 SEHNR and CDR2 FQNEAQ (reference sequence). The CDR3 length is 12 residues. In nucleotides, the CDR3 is TGTGCCAGCAGCGACAGGGGTGAGACGCAGTTCTTC. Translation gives CASSDRGETQFF.

CDR3 nucleotide sequence: TGCAGCGTCCTCCGGGACCCAAGGGGGGCTGAGCAGTTCTTC. It codes for CSVLRDPRGAEQFF. V usage is TRBV29-1 and J usage is TRBJ2-1; either TRBD1 or TRBD2 may supply D (6 bases each). The CDR3 has 14 residues. Germline CDR1 and CDR2: SQVTM and ANQGSEA. V was trimmed by 6 bases and J by 9 bases, leaving 21 bases between them.

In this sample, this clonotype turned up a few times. CDR3 region: CSVEGSGSADTQYF. The CDR3 region has the DNA TGCAGCGTTGAGGGTAGCGGGAGTGCGGATACGCAGTATTTT. The rearrangement joins TRBV29-1 to TRBJ2-3, with 9 bases that match TRBD2. CDR1 SQVTM and CDR2 ANQGSEA come from the germline V gene. The length of the CDR3 is 14 residues. J was trimmed by 6 bases and V by 3 bases; bases with no gene match: 7.

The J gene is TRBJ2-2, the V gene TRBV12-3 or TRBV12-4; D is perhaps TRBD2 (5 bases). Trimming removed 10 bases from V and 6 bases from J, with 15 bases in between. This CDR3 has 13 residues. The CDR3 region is CATQFPGSGELFF. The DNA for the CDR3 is TGTGCCACCCAGTTTCCGGGGTCCGGGGAGCTGTTTTTT.

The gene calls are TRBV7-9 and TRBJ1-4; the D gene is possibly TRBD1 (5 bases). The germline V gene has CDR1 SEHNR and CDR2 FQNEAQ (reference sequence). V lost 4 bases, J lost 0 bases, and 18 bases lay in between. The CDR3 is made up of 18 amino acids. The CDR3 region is CASSSGTRARATNEKLFF. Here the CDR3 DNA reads TGTGCCAGCAGCTCCGGGACCCGGGCACGTGCAACTAATGAAAAACTGTTTTTT.

In DNA, the CDR3 is TGCAGTGCCAATGGGGGTTTTCCAGATACGCAGTATTTT. Protein: CSANGGFPDTQYF. The chain combines TRBV20-1 with TRBJ2-3, with D possibly called TRBD1 or TRBD2 (5 bases each). Trimming stripped 6 bases from V and 4 bases from J, with 14 bases between. The CDR3 is 13 amino acids. In germline, CDR1 is DFQATT, CDR2 SNEGSKA (reference sequence).

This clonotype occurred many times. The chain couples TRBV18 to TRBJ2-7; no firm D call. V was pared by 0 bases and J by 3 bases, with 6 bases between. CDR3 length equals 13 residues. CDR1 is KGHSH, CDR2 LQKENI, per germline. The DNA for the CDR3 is TGTGCCAGCTCACCACCGGAATACTACGAGCAGTACTTC. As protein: CASSPPEYYEQYF.

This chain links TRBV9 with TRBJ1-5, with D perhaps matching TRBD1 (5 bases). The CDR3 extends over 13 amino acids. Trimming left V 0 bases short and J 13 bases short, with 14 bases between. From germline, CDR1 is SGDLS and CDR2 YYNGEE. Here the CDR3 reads CASSVAGGGAQHF. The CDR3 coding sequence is TGTGCCAGCAGCGTAGCCGGCGGCGGGGCTCAGCATTTT.